A selection of T cell receptor beta chains follows, all from one sample in a study of blood T cell repertoires in COVID-19. TCRdb keeps only in-frame clones here, not all; method: immunoSEQ multiplex PCR. The table includes about 260,000 clones, roughly 80% detected once. Sequenced input: peripheral blood. The receptors here all came from a man in his sixties with acute or convalescent COVID-19. CDR3s include the opening cysteine and the closing phenylalanine or tryptophan. The D gene is left open where the match is weak. The listing skips clone size in some rows; elsewhere it reads once, few, many or a size class.

j_call	v_call	clone_size	d_call	cdr3_nt	cdr3_aa
TRBJ1-4	TRBV2	.	TRBD1	TGTGCCAGCAGAATGGACAGGGGGAATGAAAAACTGTTTTTT	CASRMDRGNEKLFF
TRBJ2-3	TRBV6-6	.	TRBD2	TGTGCCAGCAGTTATGCAGCGGGAGGGGGCACAGATACGCAGTATTTT	CASSYAAGGGTDTQYF
TRBJ2-6	TRBV5-1	.	.	TGCGCCAGCAGCTTGGCGGGCAGGGCAACACCCTCTGGGGCCAACGTCCTGACTTTC	CASSLAGRATPSGANVLTF
TRBJ2-7	TRBV29-1	.	.	TGCAGCGTTGCCAAGGTCGGGACACCTACTTACGAGCAGTACTTC	CSVAKVGTPTYEQYF
TRBJ2-3	TRBV19	.	TRBD2	TGTGCCAGTAGTATAAGGGGTAGCGGGGGGTATACGCAGTATTTT	CASSIRGSGGYTQYF
TRBJ1-5	TRBV6-6	.	.	TGTGCCAGCAGTCGAGACAGAGTTGGTCAGCCCCAGCATTTT	CASSRDRVGQPQHF
TRBJ2-6	TRBV2	.	TRBD1	TGTGCCAGCAACCGGGACAGGGGGCGCGCTGGGGCCAACGTCCTGACTTTC	CASNRDRGRAGANVLTF
TRBJ1-5	TRBV10-2	.	TRBD1	TGCGCCAGCAGCGGACAGGGGGGTCAGCCCCAGCATTTT	CASSGQGGQPQHF
TRBJ2-7	TRBV6-6	few	TRBD1	TGTGCCAGCAGTAACGGACAGGGGGCCTTAAGCTACGAGCAGTACTTC	CASSNGQGALSYEQYF
TRBJ2-4	TRBV6-6	.	.	TGTGCCAGCAGTTCCCCCCTGGTAGTCAAAAACATTCAGTACTTC	CASSSPLVVKNIQYF
TRBJ2-5	TRBV7-2	.	TRBD1	TGTGCCAGCAGCTTAGCCGGGACAGGGGAAGAGACCCAGTACTTC	CASSLAGTGEETQYF
TRBJ2-4	TRBV29-1	.	TRBD1	TGCAGCGTTGAAGAACAGGGGGCAGCCCCTCAGTACTTC	CSVEEQGAAPQYF
TRBJ2-1	TRBV19	.	.	TGTGCCAGTAGTATCCCCGGCAGGGGCTCCTACAATGAGCAGTTCTTC	CASSIPGRGSYNEQFF
TRBJ2-5	TRBV19	.	TRBD2	TGTGCCAGTAGTATGTTTAGCGGGGGGGCGGCAGAGACCCAGTACTTC	CASSMFSGGAAETQYF
TRBJ2-7	TRBV19	.	.	TGTGCCAGTAGTATAGATCGGGTATTCTACGAGCAGTACTTC	CASSIDRVFYEQYF
TRBJ1-1	TRBV7-9	.	TRBD1	TGTGCCAGCAGCTTAGGGGACAGGGGCGCTTTCTTT	CASSLGDRGAFF
TRBJ2-1	TRBV2	.	TRBD1	TGTGCCAGCAGTGGAGCCGGGACAGGGGTGTACAATGAGCAGTTCTTC	CASSGAGTGVYNEQFF
TRBJ1-2	TRBV7-2	.	TRBD1	TGTGCCAGCAGCTTAGAAGGGGGACAGGGGGCTGGCTACACCTTC	CASSLEGGQGAGYTF
TRBJ2-3	TRBV7-9	.	TRBD1	TGTGCCAGCAGGGAACAGGGGGTTAGCACAGATACGCAGTATTTT	CASREQGVSTDTQYF
TRBJ1-2	TRBV5-5	.	.	TGTGCCAGCAGCTTGCCCGGGAGGGGAGGCTATGGCTACACCTTC	CASSLPGRGGYGYTF
TRBJ2-5	TRBV11-2	.	TRBD2	TGTGCCAGCACCAACCGAGCGGGAGGGCCGGGAGAGACCCAGTACTTC	CASTNRAGGPGETQYF
TRBJ1-6	TRBV3-1/TRBV3-2	.	.	TGTGCCAGCAGCCAACCCCGGTCGAGCTCCTATAATTCACCCCTCCACTTT	CASSQPRSSSYNSPLHF
TRBJ2-6	TRBV5-1	.	TRBD1	TGCGCCAGCACCACCACAGGGGCTGGGGCCAACGTCCTGACTTTC	CASTTTGAGANVLTF
TRBJ1-5	TRBV28	.	TRBD1	TGTGCCAGCAGCGTGACAGGGAAGTTAAAGCCCCAGCATTTT	CASSVTGKLKPQHF
TRBJ1-1	TRBV7-8	once	.	TGTGCCAGCAGCTCCGCGAGGGTGAACACTGAAGCTTTCTTT	CASSSARVNTEAFF
TRBJ1-4	TRBV28	few	.	TGTGCCAGCACAAGGGCTGGGGGGGCGGAAAAACTGTTTTTT	CASTRAGGAEKLFF
TRBJ1-5	TRBV18	.	.	TGTGCCAGCTCACCCGCGACAGGTATCAGCAATCAGCCCCAGCATTTT	CASSPATGISNQPQHF
TRBJ1-4	TRBV6-2/TRBV6-3	.	TRBD1	TGTGCCAGCAGCCTTCGGACAGGGCTCAATGAAAAACTGTTTTTT	CASSLRTGLNEKLFF
TRBJ1-1	TRBV7-3	.	.	TGTGCCAGCAGACCGCAGGGTGTGAACACTGAAGCTTTCTTT	CASRPQGVNTEAFF
TRBJ2-1	TRBV15	once	.	TGTGCCACCAGCAGAGACAGGGGCCATGAGCAGTTCTTC	CATSRDRGHEQFF
TRBJ1-5	TRBV18	.	.	TGTGCCAGCTCACCAAGACGAATAGGGGTCAGGGGCAATCAGCCCCAGCATTTT	CASSPRRIGVRGNQPQHF
TRBJ2-7	TRBV18	.	TRBD1	TGTGCATCACAGGGGGACAGGGCCCACGAGCAGTACTTC	CASQGDRAHEQYF
TRBJ1-2	TRBV30	.	.	TGTGCCTGGAGTGTGGCCTATGGCTACACCTTC	CAWSVAYGYTF
TRBJ1-1	TRBV30	.	.	TGTGCCTGGATCAATATCGGACTTTCTGAAGCTTTCTTT	CAWINIGLSEAFF
TRBJ2-5	TRBV3-1/TRBV3-2	.	.	TGTGCCAGCAGCCGTAGGGGGACAAGAGAGACCCAGTACTTC	CASSRRGTRETQYF
TRBJ2-7	TRBV6-5	.	TRBD1	TGTGCCAGCAGTTACGAGGGGGCGCTCCCCTTTGAGCAGTACTTC	CASSYEGALPFEQYF
TRBJ1-1	TRBV16	once	.	TGTGCCAGCAGCCAGAGGAATGAAGCTTTCTTT	CASSQRNEAFF
TRBJ2-1	TRBV4-1	.	TRBD2	TGCGCCAGCAGACTAGCGCTGAGCTCCTACAATGAGCAGTTCTTC	CASRLALSSYNEQFF
TRBJ2-2	TRBV4-1	.	.	TGCGCCAGCAGCCAGAGCTCCGGGACCGGGGAGCTGTTTTTT	CASSQSSGTGELFF
TRBJ1-1	TRBV19	.	TRBD1	TGTGCCACCAGGCCCTCCGCAGGGGGCCTTGAAGCTTTCTTT	CATRPSAGGLEAFF
TRBJ2-7	TRBV6-6	.	TRBD1	TGTGCCAGCAGGGCGACAGGGGGCATTTACGAGCAGTACTTC	CASRATGGIYEQYF
TRBJ1-2	TRBV15	few	.	TGTGCCACCAGCAAGGAGAACTATGGCTACACCTTC	CATSKENYGYTF
TRBJ2-7	TRBV9	.	TRBD1	TGTGCCAGCAGAGCCGGGACAGGGGTGGGCGAGCAGTACTTC	CASRAGTGVGEQYF
TRBJ2-6	TRBV19	.	TRBD1	TGTGCCAGTAGTATACAGGGGGTAACTCGCCCTGGGGCCAACGTCCTGACTTTC	CASSIQGVTRPGANVLTF
TRBJ1-5	TRBV5-6	.	.	TGTGCCAGCAGCTTCTGGGCTAATCAGCCCCAGCATTTT	CASSFWANQPQHF
TRBJ2-7	TRBV7-9	.	TRBD1	TGTGCCAGCAGAGATGACAGGGGTCCAGTATTGTACTTC	CASRDDRGPVLYF
TRBJ1-6	TRBV18	.	TRBD1	TGTGCCAGCTCACCGACCAGGGGGACAGCTAATTCACCCCTCCACTTT	CASSPTRGTANSPLHF
TRBJ1-3	TRBV5-8	.	.	TGTGCCAGCAGCGCTACCCACGGAAACACCATATATTTT	CASSATHGNTIYF
TRBJ1-6	TRBV4-3	.	TRBD1	TGCGCCAGCAGCCAAAGGGCGGGACAGGGAGATTCACCCCTCCACTTT	CASSQRAGQGDSPLHF
TRBJ2-6	TRBV5-1	.	.	TGCGCCAGCAGCCTACAGGTTTCGGGGGCCAACGTCCTGACTTTC	CASSLQVSGANVLTF
TRBJ2-2	TRBV6-5	.	.	TGTGCCAGCAGTTACAGAGGAAGATACACCGGGGAGCTGTTTTTT	CASSYRGRYTGELFF
TRBJ1-1	TRBV3-1/TRBV3-2	.	.	TGTGCCAGCAGCCCCGGGTCGAACACTGAAGCTTTCTTT	CASSPGSNTEAFF
TRBJ1-1	TRBV29-1	.	.	TGCAGCGGAATGACAGTGGTGAACACTGAAGCTTTCTTT	CSGMTVVNTEAFF
TRBJ2-7	TRBV3-1/TRBV3-2	.	TRBD2	TGTGCCAGCAGCCAGGGACTAGCGGGAACCTACGAGCAGTACTTC	CASSQGLAGTYEQYF
TRBJ1-5	TRBV21-1	.	.	TGTGCCAGCTTATCGGTGAGGCAGCCCCAGCATTTT	CASLSVRQPQHF